This T cell receptor beta chain is drawn from a study of T cell repertoires in cytomegalovirus infection. Across the whole study: Public TCR beta signatures were indicative of both CMV infection and a matching HLA type.

Regarding the study as a whole: Cumulative public TCR beta family frequency identified CMV carriers with the relevant HLA. Dominating the ex vivo response were TCR beta clonotypes that were CMV-specific and HLA-C-restricted.

A word on this clonotype: Its antigen remains unknown. Relative to the germline gene, one junction end is altered; a read error may explain this.

This CDR3 contains 13 residues. TCRdb called the reads again in MiXCR, with one record for every CDR3 protein. Among 100,000 or so distinct CDR3 sequences listed, roughly two fifths were seen once. Material: CD8+ T cells from cultured PBMCs, obtained from culture after CMV antigen stimulation. This sequence originates from a human donor in good health (CMV status not recorded). Some clones in this sample may be carry-over from other donors' samples. The genes are TRBV5-3 and TRBJ2-2, with 7 positions matching TRBD2. TRBV5-3 belongs to the ORF category, with a function that is uncertain. The CDR3 sequence is CASSLGGAGELFF. CDR3 nucleotide sequence: TGTGCCAGCAGCTTGGGAGGGGCCGGGGAGCTGTTTTTT.